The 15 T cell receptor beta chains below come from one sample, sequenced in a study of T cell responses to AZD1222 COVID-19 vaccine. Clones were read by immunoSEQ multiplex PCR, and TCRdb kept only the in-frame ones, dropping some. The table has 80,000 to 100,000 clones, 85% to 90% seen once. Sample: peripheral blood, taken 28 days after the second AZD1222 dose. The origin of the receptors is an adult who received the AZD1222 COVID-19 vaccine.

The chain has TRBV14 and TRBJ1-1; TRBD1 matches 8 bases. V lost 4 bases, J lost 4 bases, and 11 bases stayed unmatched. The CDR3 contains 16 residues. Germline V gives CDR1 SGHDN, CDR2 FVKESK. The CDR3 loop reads CASSRNPGQGGTEAFF. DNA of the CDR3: TGTGCCAGCAGCCGCAATCCAGGACAGGGCGGCACTGAAGCTTTCTTT.

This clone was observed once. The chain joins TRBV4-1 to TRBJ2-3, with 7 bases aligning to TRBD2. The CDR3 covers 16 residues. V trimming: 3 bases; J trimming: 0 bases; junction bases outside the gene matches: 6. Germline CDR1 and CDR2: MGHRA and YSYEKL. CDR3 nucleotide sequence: TGCGCCAGCAGCCATCCCGGCGGGAGAAGCACAGATACGCAGTATTTT. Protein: CASSHPGGRSTDTQYF.

CDR3 protein: CASSFLAGNTDTQYF. CDR3 nucleotides: TGTGCCAGCAGCTTCCTCGCAGGCAACACAGATACGCAGTATTTT. J is TRBJ2-3 and V is TRBV7-3; D gene uncertain. Germline assignment: CDR1 SGHTA and CDR2 FQGTGA. This CDR3 has 15 amino acids. Trimming took 3 bases from V and 2 from J, leaving 12 bases between them.

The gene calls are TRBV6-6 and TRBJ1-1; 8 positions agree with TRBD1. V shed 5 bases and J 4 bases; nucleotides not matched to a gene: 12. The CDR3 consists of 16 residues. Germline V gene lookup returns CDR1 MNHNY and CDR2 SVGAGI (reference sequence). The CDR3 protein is CASSRGAGGKSTEAFF. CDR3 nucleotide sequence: TGTGCCAGCAGTCGAGGGGCAGGGGGCAAGAGCACTGAAGCTTTCTTT.

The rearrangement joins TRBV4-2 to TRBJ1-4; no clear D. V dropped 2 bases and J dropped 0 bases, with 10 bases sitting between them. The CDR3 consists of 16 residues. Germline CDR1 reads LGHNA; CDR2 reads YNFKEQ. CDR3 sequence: CASSQNRHATNEKLFF. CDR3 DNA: TGTGCCAGCAGCCAAAATAGGCACGCAACTAATGAAAAACTGTTTTTT.

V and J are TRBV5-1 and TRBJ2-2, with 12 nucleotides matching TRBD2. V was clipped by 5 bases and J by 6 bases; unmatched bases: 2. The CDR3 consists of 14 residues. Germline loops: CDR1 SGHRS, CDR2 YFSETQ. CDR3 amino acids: CASRPSGGAGELFF. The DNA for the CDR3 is TGCGCCAGCAGACCTAGCGGGGGGGCCGGGGAGCTGTTTTTT.

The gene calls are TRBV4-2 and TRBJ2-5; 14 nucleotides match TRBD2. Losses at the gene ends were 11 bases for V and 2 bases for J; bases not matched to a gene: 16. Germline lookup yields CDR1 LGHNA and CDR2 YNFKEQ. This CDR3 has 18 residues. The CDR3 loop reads CARPHHDRTSGGQETQYF. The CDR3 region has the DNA TGTGCCCGCCCCCACCACGACCGGACTAGCGGGGGGCAAGAGACCCAGTACTTC.

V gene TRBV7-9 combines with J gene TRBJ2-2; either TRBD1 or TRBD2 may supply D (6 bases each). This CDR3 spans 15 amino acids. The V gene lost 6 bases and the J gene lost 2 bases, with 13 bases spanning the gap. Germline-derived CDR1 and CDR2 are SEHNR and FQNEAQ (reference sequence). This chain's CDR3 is CASRLRGVNTGELFF. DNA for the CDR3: TGTGCCAGCAGACTAAGGGGGGTAAACACCGGGGAGCTGTTTTTT.

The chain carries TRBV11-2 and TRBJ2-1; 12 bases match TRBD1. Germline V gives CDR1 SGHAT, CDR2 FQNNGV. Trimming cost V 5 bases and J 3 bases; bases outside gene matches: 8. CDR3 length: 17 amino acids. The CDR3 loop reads CASSPGTGGFRYNEQFF. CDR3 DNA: TGTGCCAGCAGCCCCGGGACAGGGGGCTTCCGCTACAATGAGCAGTTCTTC.

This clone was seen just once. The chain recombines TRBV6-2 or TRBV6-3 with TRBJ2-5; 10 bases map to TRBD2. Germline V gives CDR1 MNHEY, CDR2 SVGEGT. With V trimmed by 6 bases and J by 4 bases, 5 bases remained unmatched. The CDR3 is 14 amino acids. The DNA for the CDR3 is TGTGCCAGCAGCCTAGCGGGAGAATCAGAGACCCAGTACTTC. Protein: CASSLAGESETQYF.

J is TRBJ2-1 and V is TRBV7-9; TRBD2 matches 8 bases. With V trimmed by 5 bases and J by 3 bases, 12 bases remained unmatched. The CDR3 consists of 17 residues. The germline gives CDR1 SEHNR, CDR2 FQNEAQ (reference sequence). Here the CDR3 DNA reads TGTGCCAGCAGCCCAGTGGAAGCGGGGGAGTTCTACAATGAGCAGTTCTTC. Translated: CASSPVEAGEFYNEQFF.

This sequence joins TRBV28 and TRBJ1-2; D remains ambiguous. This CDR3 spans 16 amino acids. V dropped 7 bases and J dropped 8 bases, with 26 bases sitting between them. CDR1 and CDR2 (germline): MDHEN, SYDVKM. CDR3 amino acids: CASTNTMILDSGGYTF. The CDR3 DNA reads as TGTGCCAGCACCAATACGATGATCCTGGACTCAGGCGGCTACACCTTC.

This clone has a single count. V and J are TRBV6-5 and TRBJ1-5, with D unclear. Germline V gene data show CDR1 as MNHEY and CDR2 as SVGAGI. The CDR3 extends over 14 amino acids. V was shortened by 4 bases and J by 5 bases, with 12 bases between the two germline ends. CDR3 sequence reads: CASSFMGSDQPQHF. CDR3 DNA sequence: TGTGCCAGCAGTTTCATGGGCTCCGATCAGCCCCAGCATTTT.

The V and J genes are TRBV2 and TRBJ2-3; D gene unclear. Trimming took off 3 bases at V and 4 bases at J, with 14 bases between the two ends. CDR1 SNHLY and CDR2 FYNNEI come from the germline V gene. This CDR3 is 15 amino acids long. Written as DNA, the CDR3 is TGTGCCAGCAGTGATCCCCTCCGGGCGGCAGATACGCAGTATTTT. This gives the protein CASSDPLRAADTQYF.

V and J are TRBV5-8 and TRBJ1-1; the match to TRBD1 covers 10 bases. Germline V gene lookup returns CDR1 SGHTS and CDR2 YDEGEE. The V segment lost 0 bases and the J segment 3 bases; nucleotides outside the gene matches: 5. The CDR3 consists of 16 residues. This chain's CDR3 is CASSLGQGALDTEAFF. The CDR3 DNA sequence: TGTGCCAGCAGCTTGGGACAGGGGGCGCTGGACACTGAAGCTTTCTTT. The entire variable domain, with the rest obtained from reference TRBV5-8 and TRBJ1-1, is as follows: EAGVTQSPTHLIKTRGQQATLRCSPISGHTSVYWYQQALGLGLQFLLWYDEGEERNRGNFPPRFSGRQFPNYSSELNVNALELEDSALYLCASSLGQGALDTEAFFGQGTRLTVV.